What follows are 29 T cell receptor beta chains derived from one specimen sequenced in a study of blood T cell repertoires in COVID-19. The repertoire was sequenced with immunoSEQ multiplex PCR; TCRdb's copy has only in-frame clones and lacks some. The repertoire includes some 250,000 clones, approximately 82% of them detected once, and 3.4% sits in the top ten. The sample consisted of peripheral blood. The receptors shown here come from a woman between 18 and 29 years old with acute or convalescent COVID-19.

This rearrangement joins TRBV4-2 to TRBJ1-1, with D tentatively TRBD1 (6 bases). This CDR3 comprises 15 residues. Germline V gives CDR1 LGHNA, CDR2 YNFKEQ. V lost 4 bases, J lost 3 bases, and 15 bases lay in between. The CDR3 DNA reads TGTGCCAGCAGCCTCAAACAGGGAGGGGACACTGAAGCTTTCTTT. Translation: CASSLKQGGDTEAFF.

V and J are TRBV15 and TRBJ1-2; 7 bases are shared with TRBD1. The V gene's germline CDR1 is LNHNV and CDR2 YYDKDF (reference sequence). This CDR3 comprises 16 residues. V was clipped by 0 bases and J by 4 bases; unmatched bases: 8. In nucleotides, the CDR3 is TGTGCCACCAGCAGAGATAGACGGGACAGTGCCTATGGCTACACCTTC. This translates into CATSRDRRDSAYGYTF.

The rearrangement uses TRBV12-5 and TRBJ1-5; possibly TRBD1 for D (5 bases). V was clipped by 5 bases and J by 4 bases, with 12 bases between them. Germline CDR1 reads LGHNT; CDR2 reads FRNRAP. CDR3 size: 14 residues. CDR3 in DNA: TGTGCTAGTGGTGTTCCTGACAGTAATCAGCCCCAGCATTTT. It specifies CASGVPDSNQPQHF.

The genes are TRBV28 and TRBJ1-5; weak D call: TRBD1 (5 bases). CDR3 size: 15 residues. Germline loops: CDR1 MDHEN, CDR2 SYDVKM. V lost 3 bases and J lost 0, with 9 bases in between. CDR3 DNA sequence: TGTGCCAGCAGTTTGCCCCAGGGTAGCAATCAGCCCCAGCATTTT. Its protein is CASSLPQGSNQPQHF.

This clone was detected only once. The genes are TRBV10-3 and TRBJ2-3; no firm D call. V was clipped by 10 bases and J by 1 base, with 12 bases between them. There are 13 residues in the CDR3. Germline loops: CDR1 ENHRY, CDR2 SYGVKD. In DNA form, the CDR3 reads TGTGCCACGCGCCGAGAGGGCACAGATACGCAGTATTTT. This gives the protein CATRREGTDTQYF.

The V and J genes are TRBV5-1 and TRBJ2-7; 7 bases match TRBD1. The CDR3 extends over 14 amino acids. V was pared by 4 bases and J by 6 bases, with 10 bases of the junction left unmatched. Germline lookup yields CDR1 SGHRS and CDR2 YFSETQ. CDR3: CASSPGQVKGEQYF. The CDR3 DNA sequence: TGCGCCAGCAGCCCCGGACAGGTTAAGGGCGAGCAGTACTTC.

The rearrangement uses TRBV3-1 (or the pseudogene TRBV3-2) and TRBJ2-5; 7 bases line up with TRBD1. V shed 6 bases and J 5 bases; nucleotides not matched to a gene: 9. This CDR3 is 14 amino acids long. CDR1 and CDR2 from the germline V gene are LGHDT and YNNKEL (reference sequence). The CDR3 here is CASSLLTGRETQYF. The CDR3 region has the DNA TGTGCCAGCAGTCTATTGACAGGGCGTGAGACCCAGTACTTC.

This sequence joins TRBV7-8 and TRBJ1-6; 7 bases map to TRBD1. The CDR3 length is 15 residues. From germline, CDR1 is SGHVS and CDR2 FQNEAQ. Trimming removed 4 bases from V and 6 bases from J; junction bases left unmatched: 6. CDR3 bases: TGTGCCAGCAGCTACGACAGGGTTGGTAATTCACCCCTCCACTTT. It encodes CASSYDRVGNSPLHF. The whole variable domain, filled in from reference TRBV7-8 and TRBJ1-6, reads GAGVSQSPRYKVAKRGQDVALRCDPISGHVSLFWYQQALGQGPEFLTYFQNEAQLDKSGLPSDRFFAERPEGSVSTLKIQRTQQEDSAVYLCASSYDRVGNSPLHFGNGTRLTVT.

J is TRBJ2-1 and V is TRBV4-1; D remains ambiguous. This CDR3 contains 12 residues. V was pared by 4 bases and J by 8 bases, with 9 bases between. In germline, CDR1 is MGHRA, CDR2 YSYEKL. The CDR3 sequence is CASSPTADEQFF. The DNA for the CDR3 is TGCGCCAGCAGCCCAACGGCGGATGAGCAGTTCTTC.

The V gene is TRBV6-5, the J gene TRBJ2-7, with D possibly TRBD1 on 5 matching bases. CDR3 length equals 14 residues. V lost 6 bases and J lost 5, with 17 bases in between. Germline V gene data show CDR1 as MNHEY and CDR2 as SVGAGI. The CDR3 reads CASSDVPQGHEQYF. The CDR3 DNA sequence: TGTGCCAGCAGCGACGTCCCCCAGGGCCACGAGCAGTACTTC.

The V and J genes are TRBV5-1 and TRBJ2-4; 7 positions agree with TRBD1. The V segment lost 3 bases and the J segment 0 bases; nucleotides outside the gene matches: 12. The CDR3 is made up of 18 amino acids. Germline lookup yields CDR1 SGHRS and CDR2 YFSETQ. This CDR3 is CASSWGDRDRQAKNIQYF. CDR3 nucleotide sequence: TGCGCCAGCAGCTGGGGAGACCGGGACAGACAAGCCAAAAACATTCAGTACTTC.

This clone was recorded a few times. The chain employs TRBV10-3 and TRBJ1-4, with D perhaps matching TRBD1 (6 bases). Trimming removed 7 bases from V and 8 bases from J, with 8 bases in between. This CDR3 has 11 amino acids. The germline gives CDR1 ENHRY, CDR2 SYGVKD. The CDR3 reads CAIKRGEKLFF. CDR3 DNA sequence: TGTGCCATCAAGAGGGGGGAAAAACTGTTTTTT.

The genes are TRBV18 and TRBJ1-5; 8 bases line up with TRBD1. This CDR3 is 14 amino acids long. Germline trimming cut 4 bases from V and 4 bases from J; bases unmatched to any gene: 3. The germline V gene has CDR1 KGHSH and CDR2 LQKENI. CDR3 DNA: TGTGCCAGCTCACGAAACAGGGGGAATCAGCCCCAGCATTTT. Translation gives CASSRNRGNQPQHF.

CDR3 region: CASSFTSSYEQYF. For the CDR3, the DNA is TGCGCCAGCAGCTTTACGAGCTCCTACGAGCAGTACTTC. The chain uses TRBV5-1 and TRBJ2-7; D uncertain. CDR1 is SGHRS, CDR2 YFSETQ, per germline. Trimming left V 2 bases short and J 0 bases short, with 6 bases between. The CDR3 spans 13 residues.

This chain uses TRBV3-1 (or the pseudogene TRBV3-2) with TRBJ1-2; perhaps TRBD1 as D (5 bases). Germline CDR1 is LGHDT and CDR2 is YNNKEL (reference sequence). The CDR3 length is 15 residues. Trimming stripped 2 bases from V and 5 bases from J, with 15 bases between. In DNA form, the CDR3 reads TGTGCCAGCAGCCAATCCCTTACGACAGTTTATGGCTACACCTTC. This gives the protein CASSQSLTTVYGYTF.

The rearrangement joins TRBV11-2 to TRBJ2-1, with D possibly being TRBD2 (6 bases). CDR3 length equals 15 residues. V shed 5 bases and J shed 0 bases, with 11 bases lying between them. Germline V gene sequence: CDR1 SGHAT, CDR2 FQNNGV. The CDR3 DNA is TGTGCCAGCAGCCCCGGACTATTCTCCTACAATGAGCAGTTCTTC. Its translation: CASSPGLFSYNEQFF.

V is TRBV28 and J is TRBJ1-3, with D possibly TRBD1 on 6 matching bases. CDR3 length: 16 amino acids. V lost 3 bases and J 2 bases, leaving 14 bases between the germline ends. Germline V lookup: CDR1 MDHEN, CDR2 SYDVKM. CDR3 amino acids: CASSLPLQGTGNTIYF. The CDR3 DNA sequence: TGTGCCAGCAGTTTGCCTTTACAGGGAACTGGAAACACCATATATTTT.

This chain uses TRBV5-8 with TRBJ1-2; 9 bases are shared with TRBD1. Per the germline V gene, CDR1 is SGHTS and CDR2 is YDEGEE. Losses at the gene ends were 4 bases for V and 8 bases for J; bases not matched to a gene: 18. This CDR3 is 17 amino acids long. The DNA for the CDR3 is TGTGCCAGCAGCACCGGGACAGGGTCCTTTACGGTAGACGGCTACACCTTC. Residues: CASSTGTGSFTVDGYTF.

As to this clone: Different DNA sequences within this sample yield the same CDR3. CDR3 DNA sequence: TGTGCCAGCAGTCCACTAGCGGGGAGCACAGATACGCAGTATTTT. It yields the protein CASSPLAGSTDTQYF. V and J are TRBV6-4 and TRBJ2-3, with TRBD2 matching over 10 bases. V trimming: 5 bases; J trimming: 0 bases; junction bases outside the gene matches: 2. There are 15 residues in the CDR3. Germline CDR1 is MRHNA and CDR2 is SNTAGT.

V gene TRBV5-1 combines with J gene TRBJ2-1, with D maybe TRBD2 (5 bases). The CDR3 is 14 amino acids. In germline, CDR1 is SGHRS, CDR2 YFSETQ. Trimming took off 4 bases at V and 3 bases at J, with 11 bases between the two ends. CDR3 coding DNA: TGCGCCAGCAGCATCGTGGGAGACTACAATGAGCAGTTCTTC. Protein sequence: CASSIVGDYNEQFF. Using reference TRBV5-1 and TRBJ2-1 for the parts outside the CDR3, the full variable domain is KAGVTQTPRYLIKTRGQQVTLSCSPISGHRSVSWYQQTPGQGLQFLFEYFSETQRNKGNFPGRFSGRQFSNSRSEMNVSTLELGDSALYLCASSIVGDYNEQFFGPGTRLTVL.

This chain links TRBV11-3 with TRBJ2-4; 9 nucleotides align to TRBD1. V lost 0 bases to trimming and J lost 0 bases; unmatched junction nucleotides: 12. This CDR3 has 20 amino acids. Germline V gene sequence: CDR1 SGHNT, CDR2 YENEEA. This CDR3 reads CASSLERGQGLILAKNIQYF. In DNA form, the CDR3 reads TGTGCCAGCAGCTTAGAGCGGGGACAGGGCTTAATACTAGCCAAAAACATTCAGTACTTC.

This sequence joins TRBV28 and TRBJ1-3; D gene unclear. Trimming left V 3 bases short and J 0 bases short, with 9 bases between. The CDR3 is made up of 15 amino acids. Per germline, CDR1 MDHEN and CDR2 SYDVKM. This CDR3 is CASSFQRLSGNTIYF. The CDR3 nucleotides are TGTGCCAGCAGTTTCCAGAGACTCTCTGGAAACACCATATATTTT.

The chain couples TRBV3-1 (or the pseudogene TRBV3-2) to TRBJ2-5; 8 bases are shared with TRBD1. The trim removed 1 base at V and 5 bases at J, leaving 15 bases unmatched. This CDR3 region has 18 residues. In germline, CDR1 is LGHDT, CDR2 YNNKEL (reference sequence). CDR3 nucleotide sequence: TGTGCCAGCAGCCAAGGACTATTAGGGCAGGGGGCAAGGGAGACCCAGTACTTC. Translation: CASSQGLLGQGARETQYF.

The chain uses TRBV18 and TRBJ2-5; 8 positions agree with TRBD1. CDR1 and CDR2 (germline): KGHSH, LQKENI. CDR3 length: 16 amino acids. V trimming: 5 bases; J trimming: 4 bases; junction bases outside the gene matches: 12. The CDR3: CASSSQPQGAGETQYF. The CDR3 DNA reads as TGTGCCAGCTCATCGCAACCCCAGGGGGCGGGAGAGACCCAGTACTTC.

V gene TRBV11-2 combines with J gene TRBJ2-3, with TRBD1 matching 8 bases. Germline CDR1 is SGHAT and CDR2 is FQNNGV. The CDR3 totals 16 residues. V lost 5 bases and J lost 4; bases outside the gene matches: 11. This chain's CDR3 is CASSVVAGGIADTQYF. DNA of the CDR3: TGTGCCAGCAGCGTGGTGGCAGGGGGCATTGCAGATACGCAGTATTTT. The full variable domain, rest sourced from reference TRBV11-2 and TRBJ2-3, is EAGVAQSPRYKIIEKRQSVAFWCNPISGHATLYWYQQILGQGPKLLIQFQNNGVVDDSQLPKDRFSAERLKGVDSTLKIQPAKLEDSAVYLCASSVVAGGIADTQYFGPGTRLTVL.

This clone has just one count. The chain joins TRBV2 to TRBJ1-5; 9 bases are a match to TRBD1. This CDR3 region has 13 residues. The trim removed 6 bases at V and 9 bases at J, leaving 6 bases unmatched. Germline CDR1 is SNHLY and CDR2 is FYNNEI. The CDR3 loop is CASRGQGRLPQHF. Here the CDR3 DNA reads TGTGCCAGCAGGGGACAGGGACGCTTGCCCCAGCATTTT.

The chain carries TRBV5-1 and TRBJ2-2, with 8 positions matching TRBD2. J gave up 2 bases and V 7 bases, and 13 bases lay outside the gene matches. The germline V gene has CDR1 SGHRS and CDR2 YFSETQ. The CDR3 is made up of 17 amino acids. CDR3 loop: CASSPTIAGPNTGELFF. DNA for the CDR3: TGCGCCAGCTCCCCAACGATAGCGGGGCCCAACACCGGGGAGCTGTTTTTT.

This clone was seen only a few times. V gene TRBV5-1 combines with J gene TRBJ1-1; tentatively, D is TRBD1 (5 bases). This CDR3 has 15 residues. Germline CDR1 SGHRS, CDR2 YFSETQ. V was trimmed by 3 bases and J by 1 base, leaving 13 bases between them. CDR3 nucleotides: TGCGCCAGCAGCTCATTCCAGGGTCGGAACACTGAAGCTTTCTTT. It is translated as CASSSFQGRNTEAFF. The full variable domain, rest sourced from reference TRBV5-1 and TRBJ1-1, is KAGVTQTPRYLIKTRGQQVTLSCSPISGHRSVSWYQQTPGQGLQFLFEYFSETQRNKGNFPGRFSGRQFSNSRSEMNVSTLELGDSALYLCASSSFQGRNTEAFFGQGTRLTVV.

This chain links TRBV28 with TRBJ1-6, with D uncertain. V was clipped by 2 bases and J by 0 bases, with 8 bases between them. CDR1 is MDHEN, CDR2 SYDVKM, per germline. The CDR3 is made up of 16 amino acids. The chain's CDR3 is CASSLGPHSYNSPLHF. Written as DNA, the CDR3 is TGTGCCAGCAGTTTAGGGCCTCACTCCTATAATTCACCCCTCCACTTT.